The T cell receptor (beta chain) under discussion was sequenced for a study of blood T cell repertoires in COVID-19. Study context: T cells, B-cell-depleted T cells, or PBMCs supplied cDNA or gDNA.

Germline assignment: CDR1 SEHNR and CDR2 FQNEAQ (reference sequence). The CDR3 is 15 amino acids. Trimming stripped 5 bases from V and 8 bases from J, with 19 bases between. Assay used: immunoSEQ multiplex PCR; TCRdb lists only in-frame clones, some missing. The top ten hold approximately 15% of the sample, which has approximately 110,000 clones, roughly 80% seen once. This sequence was found in a woman aged 80 or over with acute or convalescent COVID-19. The chain uses TRBV7-9 and TRBJ2-4; possibly TRBD2 for D (5 bases). Material: peripheral blood. CDR3 coding DNA: TGTGCCAGCAGCCTCTTCGGAGCTCTGGAGGACATTCAGTACTTC. It translates to CASSLFGALEDIQYF.